This T cell receptor (beta chain) was captured by sequencing in a study of T cell changes during pregnancy in multiple sclerosis. Assay: immunoSEQ multiplex PCR; the TCRdb copy retains only in-frame clones and omits some. The sample comprises under 45,000 clones, 75% to 95% of which are singletons, and approximately 0.44% rests with the top ten. Germline V lookup: CDR1 SGHTA, CDR2 FQGNSA. The CDR3 length is 15 residues. Trimming stripped 5 bases from V and 4 bases from J, with 15 bases between. The input for sequencing was CD4+ T cells from peripheral blood mononuclear cells, taken in the second trimester of pregnancy. This receptor was obtained from a female donor in good health, enrolled as a control in a pregnancy study. The chain has TRBV7-2 and TRBJ1-3, with D hard to call. The CDR3 DNA is TGTGCCAGCAGCCCCACCGGGATTTGGGGAAACACCATATATTTT. Its translation is CASSPTGIWGNTIYF.